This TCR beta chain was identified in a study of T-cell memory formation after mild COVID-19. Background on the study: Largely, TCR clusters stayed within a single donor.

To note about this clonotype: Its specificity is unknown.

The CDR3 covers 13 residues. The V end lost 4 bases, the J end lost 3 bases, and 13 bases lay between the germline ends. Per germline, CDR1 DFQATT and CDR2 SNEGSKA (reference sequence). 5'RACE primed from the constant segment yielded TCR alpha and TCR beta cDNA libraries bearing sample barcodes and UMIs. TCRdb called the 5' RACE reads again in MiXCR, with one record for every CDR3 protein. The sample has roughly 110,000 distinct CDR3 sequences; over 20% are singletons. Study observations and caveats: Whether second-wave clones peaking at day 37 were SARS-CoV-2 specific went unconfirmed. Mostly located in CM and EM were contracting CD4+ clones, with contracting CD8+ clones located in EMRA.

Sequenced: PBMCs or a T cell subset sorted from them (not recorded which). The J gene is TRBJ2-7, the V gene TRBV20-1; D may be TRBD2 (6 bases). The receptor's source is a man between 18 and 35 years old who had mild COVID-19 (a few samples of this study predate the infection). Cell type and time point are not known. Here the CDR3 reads CSATRRGSYEQYF. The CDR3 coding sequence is TGCAGTGCTACCCGTCGGGGGAGCTACGAGCAGTACTTC.